The TCR beta chain described here comes from a study of CD4 T cells in relation to SARS-CoV-2 and coronaviruses. The CDR3 covers 15 residues. Deletions cut 0 bases from V and 6 bases from J, with 12 bases between. In germline, CDR1 is SGHTS, CDR2 YDEGEE. Sequenced by immunoSEQ multiplex PCR; TCRdb stores in-frame clones only, minus some. The profile shows about 37,000 clones, approximately 85% of them singletons. The sample comprised memory CD4+ T cells from PBMCs. This sequence joins TRBV5-8 and TRBJ2-2; unclear D gene. The clonotype was recovered from an adult with COVID-19. CDR3 in DNA: TGTGCCAGCAGCTTGGGGCTAGTCTCATCCGGGGAGCTGTTTTTT. This codes for CASSLGLVSSGELFF.